This T cell receptor (beta chain) was recorded in a study of blood T cell repertoires in COVID-19. Looking at the study overall: Material from acute and convalescent COVID-19 was sourced from the United States, Italy and Spain. The analysed material was cDNA or gDNA that came from T cells, B-cell-depleted T cells, or PBMCs.

Original processing notes: Amplifying reference gene primers gave estimates of nucleated cell counts. The repertoire was sequenced with immunoSEQ multiplex PCR; TCRdb's copy has only in-frame clones and lacks some. V, J and clone size are those of that table, while D and trimming were read from the DNA. Altogether about 28,000 clones are present, approximately 84% being singletons, with the ten largest covering more than 15%. The sample taken for sequencing was peripheral blood. This TCR was recovered from a woman aged 55-70 years with acute or convalescent COVID-19.

Here the CDR3 DNA reads TGTGCCAGCAGTTTCCAGGCGTACAATCAGCCCCAGCATTTT. This encodes CASSFQAYNQPQHF. The chain uses TRBV6-5 and TRBJ1-5; D remains ambiguous. This CDR3 has 14 residues. The ends were cut back, 4 bases at V and 3 bases at J, with 10 bases in the middle. The germline CDR1 and CDR2 sequences are MNHEY and SVGAGI.